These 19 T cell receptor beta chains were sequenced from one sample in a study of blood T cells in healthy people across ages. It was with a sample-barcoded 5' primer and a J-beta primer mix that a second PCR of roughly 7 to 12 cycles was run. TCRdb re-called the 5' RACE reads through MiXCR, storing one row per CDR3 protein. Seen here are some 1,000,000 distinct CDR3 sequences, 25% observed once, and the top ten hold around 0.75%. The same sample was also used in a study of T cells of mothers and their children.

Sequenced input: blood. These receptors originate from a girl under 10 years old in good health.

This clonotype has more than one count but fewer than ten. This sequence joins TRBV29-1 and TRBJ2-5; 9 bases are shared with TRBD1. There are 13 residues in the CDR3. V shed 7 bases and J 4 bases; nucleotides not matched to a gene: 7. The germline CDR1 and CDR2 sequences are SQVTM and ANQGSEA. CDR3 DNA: TGCAGCGCGAACCGGGACAGGGTAGAGACCCAGTACTTC. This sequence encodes CSANRDRVETQYF.

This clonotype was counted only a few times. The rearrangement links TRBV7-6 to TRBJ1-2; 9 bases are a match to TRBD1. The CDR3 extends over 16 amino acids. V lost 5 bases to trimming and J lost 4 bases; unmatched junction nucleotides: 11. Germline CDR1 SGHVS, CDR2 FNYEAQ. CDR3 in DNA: TGTGCCAGCAGCCCGGAAACAGGGGGCCTATTCTATGGCTACACCTTC. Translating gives CASSPETGGLFYGYTF.

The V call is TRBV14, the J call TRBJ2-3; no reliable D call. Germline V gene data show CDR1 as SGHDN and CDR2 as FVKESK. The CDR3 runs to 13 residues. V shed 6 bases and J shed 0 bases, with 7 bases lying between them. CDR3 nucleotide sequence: TGTGCCAGCAGGCTCTTAAGCACAGATACGCAGTATTTT. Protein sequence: CASRLLSTDTQYF.

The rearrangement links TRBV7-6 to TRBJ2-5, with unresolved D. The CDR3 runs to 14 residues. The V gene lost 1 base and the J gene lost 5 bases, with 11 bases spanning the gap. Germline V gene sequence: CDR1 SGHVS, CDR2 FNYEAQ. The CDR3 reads CASSLEGRTETQYF. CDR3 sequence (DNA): TGTGCCAGCAGCTTAGAAGGCCGAACGGAGACCCAGTACTTC.

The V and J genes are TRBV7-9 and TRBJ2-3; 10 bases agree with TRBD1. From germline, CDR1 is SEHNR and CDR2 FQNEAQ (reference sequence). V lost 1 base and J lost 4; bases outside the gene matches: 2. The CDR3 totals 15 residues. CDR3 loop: CASSLGQGAADTQYF. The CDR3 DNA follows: TGTGCCAGCAGCTTAGGACAGGGGGCTGCAGATACGCAGTATTTT. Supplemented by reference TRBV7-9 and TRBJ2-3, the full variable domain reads DTGVSQNPRHKITKRGQNVTFRCDPISEHNRLYWYRQTLGQGPEFLTYFQNEAQLEKSRLLSDRFSAERPKGSFSTLEIQRTEQGDSAMYLCASSLGQGAADTQYFGPGTRLTVL.

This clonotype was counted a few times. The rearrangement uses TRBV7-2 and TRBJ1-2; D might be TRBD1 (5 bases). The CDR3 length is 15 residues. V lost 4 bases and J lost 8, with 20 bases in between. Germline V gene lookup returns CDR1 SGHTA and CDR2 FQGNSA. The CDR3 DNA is TGTGCCAGCAGCTCCTCGGGACTCGCTTTAACGGGCTACACCTTC. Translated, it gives CASSSSGLALTGYTF.

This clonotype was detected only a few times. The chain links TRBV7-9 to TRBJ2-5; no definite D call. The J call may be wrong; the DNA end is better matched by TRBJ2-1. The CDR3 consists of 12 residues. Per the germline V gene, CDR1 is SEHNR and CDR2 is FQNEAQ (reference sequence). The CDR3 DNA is TGTGCCAGCAATGAAATTTACAATGAGCAGTTCTTC. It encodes CASNEIYNEQFF.

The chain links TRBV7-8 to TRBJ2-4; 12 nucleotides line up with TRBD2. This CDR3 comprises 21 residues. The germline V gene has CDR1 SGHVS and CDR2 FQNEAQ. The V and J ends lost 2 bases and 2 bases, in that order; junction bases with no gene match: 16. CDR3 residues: CASSLKLAGGAGVGSKNIQYF. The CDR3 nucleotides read TGTGCCAGCAGCTTAAAACTAGCGGGAGGAGCGGGTGTAGGGTCCAAAAACATTCAGTACTTC.

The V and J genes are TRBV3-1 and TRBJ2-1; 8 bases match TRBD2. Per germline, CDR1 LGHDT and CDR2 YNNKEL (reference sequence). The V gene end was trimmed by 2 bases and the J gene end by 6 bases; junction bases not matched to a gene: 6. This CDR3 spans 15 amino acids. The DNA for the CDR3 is TGTGCCAGCAGCCAAAATAGCGGGGCGGGCAATGAGCAGTTCTTC. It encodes CASSQNSGAGNEQFF.

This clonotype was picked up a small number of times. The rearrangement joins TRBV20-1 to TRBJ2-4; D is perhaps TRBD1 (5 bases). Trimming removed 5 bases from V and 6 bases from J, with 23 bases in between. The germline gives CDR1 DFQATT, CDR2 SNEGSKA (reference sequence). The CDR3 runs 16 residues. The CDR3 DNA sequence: TGCAGTGCTGACAATCCCCTTGACAGATATACAAACATTCAGTACTTC. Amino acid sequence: CSADNPLDRYTNIQYF.

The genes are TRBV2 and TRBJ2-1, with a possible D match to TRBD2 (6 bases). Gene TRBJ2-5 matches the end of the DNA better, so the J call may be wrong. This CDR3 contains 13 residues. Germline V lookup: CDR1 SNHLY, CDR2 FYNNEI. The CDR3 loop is CASSGEVGETQYF. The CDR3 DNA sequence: TGTGCCAGCAGTGGGGAGGTCGGAGAGACCCAGTACTTC.

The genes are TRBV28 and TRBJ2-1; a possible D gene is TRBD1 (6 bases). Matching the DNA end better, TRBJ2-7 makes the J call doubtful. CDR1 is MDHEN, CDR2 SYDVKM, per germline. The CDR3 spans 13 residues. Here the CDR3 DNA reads TGTGCCAGCCAGGGGCTGGAATTGGGCGAGCAGTACTTC. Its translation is CASQGLELGEQYF.

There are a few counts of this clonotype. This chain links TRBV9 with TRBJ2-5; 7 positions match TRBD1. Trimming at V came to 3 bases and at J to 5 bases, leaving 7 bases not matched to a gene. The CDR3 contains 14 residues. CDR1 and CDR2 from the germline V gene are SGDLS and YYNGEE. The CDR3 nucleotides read TGTGCCAGCAGCGGACCAGGCAGGGGGGAGACCCAGTACTTC. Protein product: CASSGPGRGETQYF.

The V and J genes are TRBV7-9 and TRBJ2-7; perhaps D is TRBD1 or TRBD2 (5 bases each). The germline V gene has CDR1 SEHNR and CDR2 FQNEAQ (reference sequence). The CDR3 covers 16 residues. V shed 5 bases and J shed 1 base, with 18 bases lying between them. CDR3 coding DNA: TGTGCCAGCAGCCCCCCTGTGGGACCATCATCCTACGAGCAGTACTTC. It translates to CASSPPVGPSSYEQYF.

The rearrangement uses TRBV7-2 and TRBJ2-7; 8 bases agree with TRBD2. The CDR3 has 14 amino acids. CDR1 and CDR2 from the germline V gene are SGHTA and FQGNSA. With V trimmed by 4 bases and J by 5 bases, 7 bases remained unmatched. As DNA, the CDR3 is TGTGCCAGCAGCTGGAGCGGGGGTGTCGACGAGCAGTACTTC. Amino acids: CASSWSGGVDEQYF.

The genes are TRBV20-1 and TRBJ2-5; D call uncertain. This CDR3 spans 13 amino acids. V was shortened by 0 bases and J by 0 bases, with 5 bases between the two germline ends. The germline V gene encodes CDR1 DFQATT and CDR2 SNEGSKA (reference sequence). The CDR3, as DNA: TGCAGTGCTAGAGATGCGTACCAAGAGACCCAGTACTTC. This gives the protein CSARDAYQETQYF.

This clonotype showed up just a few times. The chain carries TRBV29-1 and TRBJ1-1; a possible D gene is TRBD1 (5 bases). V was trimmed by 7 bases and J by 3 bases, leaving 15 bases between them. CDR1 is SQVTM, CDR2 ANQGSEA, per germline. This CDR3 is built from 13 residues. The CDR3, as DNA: TGCAGCGGGGGGGTTCGGGGCGACACTGAAGCTTTCTTT. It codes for CSGGVRGDTEAFF.

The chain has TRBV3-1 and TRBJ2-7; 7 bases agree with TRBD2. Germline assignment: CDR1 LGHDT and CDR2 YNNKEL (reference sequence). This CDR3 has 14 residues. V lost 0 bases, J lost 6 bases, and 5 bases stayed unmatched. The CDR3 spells CASSQEGGLREQYF. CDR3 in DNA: TGTGCCAGCAGCCAAGAGGGGGGACTACGCGAGCAGTACTTC.

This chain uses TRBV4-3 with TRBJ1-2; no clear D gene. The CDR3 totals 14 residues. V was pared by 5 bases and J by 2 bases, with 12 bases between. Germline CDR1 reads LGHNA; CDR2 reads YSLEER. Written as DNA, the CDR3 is TGCGCCAGCAGCAAATACAGAGAAAACTATGGCTACACCTTC. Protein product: CASSKYRENYGYTF.